The sequence of this TCR beta chain was determined in a study of OX40 agonist ivuxolimab in advanced cancers. Turning to the study itself: Every 2 weeks, patients received ivuxolimab intravenously, dosed at 0.01 to 10 mg/kg. The study, taken as a whole, reports: Averaging showed that CD8+ T cells had more expanded clones than CD4+ did. By week 6 at 0.1 to 3.0 mg/kg, blood CD4+ and CD8+ T cells had expanded clonally.

With regard to this clone: Antigen unknown.

Germline V gene data show CDR1 as MDHEN and CDR2 as SYDVKM. Trimming removed 5 bases at V and 2 bases at J, with 13 bases between. The CDR3 has 14 residues. The protocol was immunoSEQ multiplex PCR, while the TCRdb copy is restricted to in-frame clones and leaves out a portion. The table lists 50,000 or so clones, roughly 85% of them singletons. Blood sampling was done at baseline, cycle 4 day 1, and cycle 7 day 1. The material sequenced was CD4+ or CD8+ T cells sorted from blood, taken in a trial of the OX40 agonist ivuxolimab. The gene calls are TRBV28 and TRBJ2-7; D could derive from TRBD1 or TRBD2 (7 bases each). The sequence was collected from an adult with an advanced solid tumor such as melanoma, head and neck, liver or kidney cancer. This CDR3 is CASSPQGGPYEQYF. CDR3 in DNA: TGTGCCAGCAGTCCTCAGGGGGGGCCCTACGAGCAGTACTTC.